This T cell receptor (beta chain) was captured by sequencing in a study of OX40 agonist ivuxolimab in advanced cancers. Study in general: Patients were dosed intravenously with ivuxolimab at 0.01 to 10 mg/kg every 2 weeks.

The CDR3 has 13 residues. From germline, CDR1 is MNHNS and CDR2 SASEGT. J lost 1 base, V lost 4 bases, and 1 base had no gene match. The study, taken as a whole, reports: Both blood CD4+ and CD8+ T cells showed clonal growth by week 6 at 0.1 to 3.0 mg/kg.

Notes on this clone: Antigen unknown.

The data were produced by immunoSEQ multiplex PCR, yet TCRdb's version contains in-frame clones alone and is incomplete. The data show 65,000 to 70,000 clones, around 87% seen once. The specimen comprised CD4+ or CD8+ T cells sorted from blood, sampled in a trial of the OX40 agonist ivuxolimab. This TCR was recovered from an adult with an advanced solid tumor such as melanoma, head and neck, liver or kidney cancer. The chain recombines TRBV6-1 with TRBJ2-7; TRBD1 matches at 7 bases. As DNA, the CDR3 is TGTGCCAGCAGTGGACAGGGATCCTACGAGCAGTACTTC. Its protein is CASSGQGSYEQYF.